This TCR beta chain was found in a study of shared clonotypes between healthy human individuals. This clone was observed a handful of times. In the same sample, other DNA sequences code for this CDR3. The CDR3 runs to 15 residues. After removal of 2 bases from V and 1 base from J, the junction contained 2 bases not matched to a gene. Germline values: CDR1 SGDLS, CDR2 YYNGEE. The protocol was immunoSEQ multiplex PCR, while the TCRdb copy is restricted to in-frame clones and leaves out a portion. This sample has 1,400,000 or so clones, with about 98.5% found just once. The chain employs TRBV9 and TRBJ2-1, with TRBD2 matching over 8 bases. This TCR came from a man under 40 in good health. Sequenced material: naive CD4+ T cells sorted from blood. Indicated subset: CD45RA+ positively selected. CDR3 DNA sequence: TGTGCCAGCAGCGTCAGCGGGAGTTCCTACAATGAGCAGTTCTTC. It specifies CASSVSGSSYNEQFF.